A selection of T cell receptor beta chains follows, all from one sample in a study of blood T cell repertoires in COVID-19. The repertoire was sequenced with immunoSEQ multiplex PCR; TCRdb's copy has only in-frame clones and lacks some. The data show about 300,000 clones, roughly 86% seen once. Sequenced sample: peripheral blood. These receptors all stem from a man aged 65 to 79 with acute or convalescent COVID-19. Both conserved end residues are part of each CDR3. D genes are given only for firm matches. A row's size may be missing; if present it is once, few, many or a size class.

d_gene: -
abundance: -
j_gene: TRBJ2-3
v_gene: TRBV27
CDR3aa: CASRTGLLGDTQYF
CDR3nt: TGTGCCAGCAGGACCGGACTCCTGGGGGATACGCAGTATTTT

d_gene: -
abundance: -
j_gene: TRBJ1-1
v_gene: TRBV19
CDR3aa: CASSSGLMNTEAFF
CDR3nt: TGTGCCAGTAGTTCCGGACTGATGAACACTGAAGCTTTCTTT

d_gene: TRBD2
abundance: -
j_gene: TRBJ2-3
v_gene: TRBV11-1
CDR3aa: CASSLKVAGATDTQYF
CDR3nt: TGTGCCAGCAGCTTAAAGGTAGCGGGGGCCACAGATACGCAGTATTTT

d_gene: TRBD2
abundance: -
j_gene: TRBJ2-1
v_gene: TRBV7-2
CDR3aa: CASSLAPGSGRVNEQFF
CDR3nt: TGTGCCAGCAGCTTAGCCCCTGGGAGCGGGAGGGTCAATGAGCAGTTCTTC

d_gene: -
abundance: -
j_gene: TRBJ2-7
v_gene: TRBV5-1
CDR3aa: CASSLDGSGAYEQYF
CDR3nt: TGCGCCAGCAGCTTGGATGGGTCCGGGGCCTACGAGCAGTACTTC

d_gene: -
abundance: -
j_gene: TRBJ1-1
v_gene: TRBV4-2
CDR3aa: CASSPTRGSLNTEAFF
CDR3nt: TGTGCCAGCAGCCCGACTAGGGGCAGTCTGAACACTGAAGCTTTCTTT

d_gene: TRBD1
abundance: -
j_gene: TRBJ2-5
v_gene: TRBV11-2
CDR3aa: CASSLTQGVTQYF
CDR3nt: TGTGCCAGCAGCTTAACCCAGGGGGTGACCCAGTACTTC

d_gene: -
abundance: -
j_gene: TRBJ2-1
v_gene: TRBV11-3
CDR3aa: CASSLPMSSYNEQFF
CDR3nt: TGTGCCAGCAGCCTCCCGATGAGCTCCTACAATGAGCAGTTCTTC

d_gene: TRBD1
abundance: -
j_gene: TRBJ1-4
v_gene: TRBV5-1
CDR3aa: CASSPVGGTGEKLFF
CDR3nt: TGCGCCAGCAGCCCAGTCGGCGGGACAGGGGAAAAACTGTTTTTT

d_gene: TRBD1
abundance: -
j_gene: TRBJ1-6
v_gene: TRBV30
CDR3aa: CAWSSPPGTGQWPLHF
CDR3nt: TGTGCCTGGAGTTCCCCCCCCGGGACAGGTCAATGGCCCCTCCACTTT

d_gene: -
abundance: -
j_gene: TRBJ2-4
v_gene: TRBV6-5
CDR3aa: CASSYSAGVIIQYF
CDR3nt: TGTGCCAGCAGTTACTCGGCAGGGGTAATAATTCAGTACTTC

d_gene: -
abundance: -
j_gene: TRBJ2-3
v_gene: TRBV2
CDR3aa: CASSDSSRTDTQYF
CDR3nt: TGTGCCAGCAGTGATAGTTCTCGCACAGATACGCAGTATTTT

d_gene: -
abundance: once
j_gene: TRBJ1-2
v_gene: TRBV30
CDR3aa: CAWSVRTDYGYTF
CDR3nt: TGTGCCTGGAGTGTACGGACAGACTATGGCTACACCTTC

d_gene: TRBD2
abundance: -
j_gene: TRBJ2-2
v_gene: TRBV28
CDR3aa: CASSLRGGVTGELFF
CDR3nt: TGTGCCAGCAGTTTACGTGGGGGGGTCACCGGGGAGCTGTTTTTT

d_gene: -
abundance: -
j_gene: TRBJ1-3
v_gene: TRBV6-2/TRBV6-3
CDR3aa: CASSRSMEATIYF
CDR3nt: TGTGCCAGCAGTAGGAGTATGGAGGCCACCATATATTTT

d_gene: -
abundance: -
j_gene: TRBJ2-5
v_gene: TRBV7-2
CDR3aa: CASSVLGGGGETQYF
CDR3nt: TGTGCCAGCAGCGTACTAGGCGGAGGTGGGGAGACCCAGTACTTC

d_gene: -
abundance: -
j_gene: TRBJ1-4
v_gene: TRBV7-9
CDR3aa: CASSLPGHRTNEKLFF
CDR3nt: TGTGCCAGCAGCCTACCGGGTCACAGGACTAATGAAAAACTGTTTTTT

d_gene: TRBD1
abundance: -
j_gene: TRBJ1-1
v_gene: TRBV5-6
CDR3aa: CASSLIDRGTTEAFF
CDR3nt: TGTGCCAGCAGCTTGATCGACAGGGGCACGACTGAAGCTTTCTTT

d_gene: -
abundance: -
j_gene: TRBJ1-1
v_gene: TRBV5-6
CDR3aa: CASSFRGVQNTEAFF
CDR3nt: TGTGCCAGCAGCTTTCGGGGGGTTCAGAACACTGAAGCTTTCTTT

d_gene: -
abundance: few
j_gene: TRBJ2-3
v_gene: TRBV7-8
CDR3aa: CASSPPRQDTQYF
CDR3nt: TGTGCCAGCAGCCCCCCTAGGCAAGATACGCAGTATTTT

d_gene: TRBD2
abundance: -
j_gene: TRBJ2-5
v_gene: TRBV2
CDR3aa: CASTTSGVTQYF
CDR3nt: TGTGCCAGCACGACTAGCGGGGTGACCCAGTACTTC

d_gene: -
abundance: -
j_gene: TRBJ1-2
v_gene: TRBV5-1
CDR3aa: CASSLDRIYGYTF
CDR3nt: TGCGCCAGCAGCTTGGACAGGATCTATGGCTACACCTTC

d_gene: TRBD1
abundance: -
j_gene: TRBJ2-7
v_gene: TRBV4-3
CDR3aa: CASSRQTGAGYEQYF
CDR3nt: TGCGCCAGCAGCCGCCAAACAGGGGCAGGATACGAGCAGTACTTC

d_gene: -
abundance: -
j_gene: TRBJ2-1
v_gene: TRBV10-3
CDR3aa: CAISESQGLGEQFF
CDR3nt: TGTGCCATCAGTGAGTCGCAGGGGTTGGGTGAGCAGTTCTTC

d_gene: -
abundance: -
j_gene: TRBJ2-1
v_gene: TRBV19
CDR3aa: CASSIALGAYNEQFF
CDR3nt: TGTGCCAGTAGTATAGCCCTAGGGGCTTACAATGAGCAGTTCTTC

d_gene: -
abundance: -
j_gene: TRBJ2-2
v_gene: TRBV28
CDR3aa: CASSSNVGELFF
CDR3nt: TGTGCCAGCAGTTCAAATGTCGGGGAGCTGTTTTTT

d_gene: -
abundance: -
j_gene: TRBJ1-2
v_gene: TRBV5-5
CDR3aa: CASSLAGTGKETF
CDR3nt: TGTGCCAGCAGCTTGGCCGGTACAGGGAAGGAGACCTTC

d_gene: -
abundance: -
j_gene: TRBJ2-3
v_gene: TRBV6-1
CDR3aa: CASSDAVTDTQYF
CDR3nt: TGTGCCAGCAGTGATGCGGTCACAGATACGCAGTATTTT

d_gene: TRBD1
abundance: -
j_gene: TRBJ1-2
v_gene: TRBV5-4
CDR3aa: CASSPSQAGGNYGYTF
CDR3nt: TGTGCCAGCAGCCCGTCACAGGCAGGGGGGAACTATGGCTACACCTTC

d_gene: TRBD2
abundance: -
j_gene: TRBJ2-2
v_gene: TRBV3-1/TRBV3-2
CDR3aa: CASSQEVGLTNTGELFF
CDR3nt: TGTGCCAGCAGCCAAGAAGTGGGACTAACGAACACCGGGGAGCTGTTTTTT

d_gene: TRBD1
abundance: -
j_gene: TRBJ1-4
v_gene: TRBV2
CDR3aa: CASRRQGALTNEKLFF
CDR3nt: TGTGCCAGCAGGAGACAGGGGGCGCTGACTAATGAAAAACTGTTTTTT

d_gene: TRBD2
abundance: -
j_gene: TRBJ2-2
v_gene: TRBV19
CDR3aa: CASSIEGSGGPIASAANTGELFF
CDR3nt: TGTGCCAGTAGTATAGAGGGATCGGGGGGGCCCATCGCTTCCGCAGCGAACACCGGGGAGCTGTTTTTT

d_gene: -
abundance: -
j_gene: TRBJ2-7
v_gene: TRBV7-2
CDR3aa: CASSLYYEQYF
CDR3nt: TGTGCCAGCAGCTTATACTACGAGCAGTACTTC

d_gene: -
abundance: -
j_gene: TRBJ1-2
v_gene: TRBV3-1/TRBV3-2
CDR3aa: CASSQDSGKFGYTF
CDR3nt: TGTGCCAGCAGCCAAGATTCGGGGAAATTCGGCTACACCTTC

d_gene: TRBD1
abundance: -
j_gene: TRBJ1-4
v_gene: TRBV27
CDR3aa: CASSSGQPRATNEKLFF
CDR3nt: TGTGCCAGCAGTTCGGGACAGCCCCGAGCAACTAATGAAAAACTGTTTTTT

d_gene: TRBD1
abundance: -
j_gene: TRBJ2-7
v_gene: TRBV7-2
CDR3aa: CASSLSPRDRVNF
CDR3nt: TGTGCCAGCAGCTTAAGTCCCCGGGACAGGGTAAACTTC

d_gene: -
abundance: -
j_gene: TRBJ1-1
v_gene: TRBV5-4
CDR3aa: CASSLRGGNTEAFF
CDR3nt: TGTGCCAGCAGCTTGAGGGGGGGGAACACTGAAGCTTTCTTT

d_gene: -
abundance: few
j_gene: TRBJ2-7
v_gene: TRBV5-4
CDR3aa: CASRSGGPTKTNYEQYF
CDR3nt: TGTGCCAGCCGTTCGGGTGGCCCGACTAAGACGAACTACGAGCAGTACTTC

d_gene: TRBD2
abundance: -
j_gene: TRBJ2-7
v_gene: TRBV10-3
CDR3aa: CAISRVGGSGAYEQYF
CDR3nt: TGTGCCATCAGTCGGGTCGGGGGTAGCGGGGCCTACGAGCAGTACTTC

d_gene: -
abundance: few
j_gene: TRBJ1-6
v_gene: TRBV2
CDR3aa: CATRLGLNSPLHF
CDR3nt: TGTGCCACGCGGCTCGGCTTAAATTCACCCCTCCACTTT

d_gene: -
abundance: -
j_gene: TRBJ2-1
v_gene: TRBV28
CDR3aa: CASSLIDAVAHEQFF
CDR3nt: TGTGCCAGCAGTTTAATAGACGCCGTAGCTCATGAGCAGTTCTTC

d_gene: -
abundance: -
j_gene: TRBJ2-5
v_gene: TRBV6-6
CDR3aa: CASSYTRQETQYF
CDR3nt: TGTGCCAGCAGTTACACCAGGCAAGAGACCCAGTACTTC

d_gene: TRBD1
abundance: -
j_gene: TRBJ2-7
v_gene: TRBV2
CDR3aa: CASGDRVDGEQYF
CDR3nt: TGTGCCAGCGGAGACAGGGTCGATGGCGAGCAGTACTTC

d_gene: -
abundance: -
j_gene: TRBJ2-7
v_gene: TRBV4-1
CDR3aa: CASSQFSDYSYEQYF
CDR3nt: TGCGCCAGCAGCCAATTCTCTGACTACTCCTACGAGCAGTACTTC

d_gene: -
abundance: -
j_gene: TRBJ1-1
v_gene: TRBV19
CDR3aa: CASSERQVNRAFF
CDR3nt: TGTGCCAGTAGTGAACGACAGGTAAACAGAGCTTTCTTT

d_gene: TRBD1
abundance: -
j_gene: TRBJ2-1
v_gene: TRBV3-1/TRBV3-2
CDR3aa: CAIHTGTGRNEQFF
CDR3nt: TGTGCCATCCATACAGGGACAGGGAGGAATGAGCAGTTCTTC

d_gene: TRBD1
abundance: -
j_gene: TRBJ2-7
v_gene: TRBV7-6
CDR3aa: CASTPVGDRVDEQYF
CDR3nt: TGTGCCAGCACCCCAGTCGGGGACAGGGTCGACGAGCAGTACTTC

d_gene: -
abundance: -
j_gene: TRBJ2-7
v_gene: TRBV7-8
CDR3aa: CASSATGVLGEQYF
CDR3nt: TGTGCCAGCAGCGCTACAGGAGTCTTGGGCGAGCAGTACTTC

d_gene: -
abundance: -
j_gene: TRBJ2-7
v_gene: TRBV5-1
CDR3aa: CASSLSPGTLGYEQYF
CDR3nt: TGCGCCAGCAGCTTGAGCCCCGGGACACTTGGGTACGAGCAGTACTTC

d_gene: -
abundance: -
j_gene: TRBJ2-2
v_gene: TRBV7-2
CDR3aa: CASSLLPGRGELFF
CDR3nt: TGTGCCAGCAGCTTACTCCCGGGAAGGGGGGAGCTGTTTTTT

d_gene: -
abundance: -
j_gene: TRBJ1-2
v_gene: TRBV25-1
CDR3aa: CASSGHQSYGYTF
CDR3nt: TGTGCCAGCAGTGGGCACCAGTCCTATGGCTACACCTTC

d_gene: TRBD1
abundance: once
j_gene: TRBJ1-1
v_gene: TRBV9
CDR3aa: CASSVASDRGPEAFF
CDR3nt: TGTGCCAGCAGCGTAGCCTCGGACAGGGGGCCTGAAGCTTTCTTT

d_gene: -
abundance: -
j_gene: TRBJ1-2
v_gene: TRBV5-4
CDR3aa: CASSGGGGTYGYTF
CDR3nt: TGTGCCAGCAGCGGGGGGGGAGGGACCTATGGCTACACCTTC

d_gene: TRBD1
abundance: -
j_gene: TRBJ1-5
v_gene: TRBV2
CDR3aa: CASSGPTGSNQPQHF
CDR3nt: TGTGCCAGCAGTGGACCGACAGGGTCAAACCAGCCCCAGCATTTT